These 16 T cell receptor beta chains originate from one sample sequenced in a study of radiotherapy plus CTLA-4 blockade in lung cancer. The table came from immunoSEQ multiplex PCR; TCRdb's copy has only in-frame clones and leaves some out. Among 65,000 to 85,000 clones listed, roughly 74% were seen once. The sample consisted of peripheral blood, taken from a patient treated with radiotherapy plus ipilimumab. The origin of the receptors is a human donor with non-small cell lung cancer whose response to radiotherapy plus ipilimumab could not be evaluated.

This clone was seen only a few times. This chain joins TRBV7-2 and TRBJ2-1, with TRBD2 matching 12 bases. After removal of 7 bases from V and 6 bases from J, the junction contained 7 bases not matched to a gene. Germline V lookup: CDR1 SGHTA, CDR2 FQGNSA. The CDR3 consists of 15 residues. CDR3 DNA: TGTGCCAGCATCCTAGGACTAGCGGGGAGCAATGAGCAGTTCTTC. Translated, it gives CASILGLAGSNEQFF.

The V gene is TRBV7-6, the J gene TRBJ1-1, with 7 bases identical to TRBD1. Germline-derived CDR1 and CDR2 are SGHVS and FNYEAQ. Trimming cost V 5 bases and J 2 bases; bases outside gene matches: 5. The CDR3 runs to 14 residues. CDR3 sequence reads: CASSPSGGNTEAFF. The CDR3 DNA reads as TGTGCCAGCAGCCCATCAGGGGGAAACACTGAAGCTTTCTTT.

The rearrangement joins TRBV7-2 to TRBJ2-7; 8 bases are shared with TRBD1. With 3 bases clipped from V and 5 bases from J, the junction kept 9 bases outside the gene matches. There are 15 residues in the CDR3. Per the germline V gene, CDR1 is SGHTA and CDR2 is FQGNSA. The CDR3 coding sequence is TGTGCCAGCAGCTTTTCCGGGACAGGATCGCACGAGCAGTACTTC. Its translation: CASSFSGTGSHEQYF.

The rearrangement uses TRBV27 and TRBJ2-7; 7 bases fit TRBD2. Germline trimming cut 5 bases from V and 6 bases from J; bases unmatched to any gene: 19. The CDR3 sequence is 17 residues long. CDR1 and CDR2 (germline): MNHEY, SMNVEV (reference sequence). Here the CDR3 DNA reads TGTGCCAGCAGTGGGGCTAGCGGAGGCATGATCCCCCGCGAGCAGTACTTC. It translates to CASSGASGGMIPREQYF.

The V call is TRBV30, the J call TRBJ2-2; D remains ambiguous. The V and J ends lost 0 bases and 6 bases respectively, with 5 bases between them. CDR1 GTSNPN and CDR2 SVGIG come from the germline V gene (reference sequence). The CDR3 is made up of 12 amino acids. As DNA, the CDR3 is TGTGCCTGGAGTGTCGTCGCCGGGGAGCTGTTTTTT. Translating it yields CAWSVVAGELFF.

This clone is a singleton in its sample. The V gene is TRBV25-1, the J gene TRBJ2-3; TRBD1 agrees at 8 bases. Trimming at V came to 4 bases and at J to 1 base, leaving 7 bases not matched to a gene. The CDR3 is 16 residues long. Germline V gives CDR1 MGHDK, CDR2 SYGVNS. The CDR3 DNA reads TGTGCCAGCAGTGGCTCTCCGGGACAGGGCACAGATACGCAGTATTTT. Amino acid sequence: CASSGSPGQGTDTQYF.

This clone was detected only a few times. CDR3 sequence (DNA): TGTGCCAGCAGCTTCGCGCTTGGGACAGGGGATACCGGGGAGCTGTTTTTT. This sequence encodes CASSFALGTGDTGELFF. The genes are TRBV11-3 and TRBJ2-2; the match to TRBD1 covers 10 bases. The CDR3 totals 17 residues. The trim removed 3 bases at V and 5 bases at J, leaving 9 bases unmatched. Germline V gives CDR1 SGHNT, CDR2 YENEEA.

The chain recombines TRBV25-1 with TRBJ2-7, with D possibly being TRBD1 (6 bases). Germline loops: CDR1 MGHDK, CDR2 SYGVNS. The CDR3 extends over 12 amino acids. CDR3 coding DNA: TGTCCCTTAACAGGGCCCTCCTACGAGCAGTACTTC. This encodes CPLTGPSYEQYF.

This clone was seen a handful of times. The chain uses TRBV4-1 and TRBJ1-6, with a tentative D call TRBD1 (6 bases). The V end lost 1 base, the J end lost 6 bases, and 16 bases lay between the germline ends. Germline assignment: CDR1 MGHRA and CDR2 YSYEKL. This CDR3 is 17 amino acids long. The CDR3 DNA reads as TGCGCCAGCAGCCAAGGTGTTCTGGGGGCGAGTAATTCACCCCTCCACTTT. Its translation: CASSQGVLGASNSPLHF.

In its sample, this clone was seen a few times. The chain links TRBV4-3 to TRBJ1-2; possibly TRBD1 for D (6 bases). V shed 4 bases and J shed 2 bases, with 17 bases lying between them. Per germline, CDR1 LGHNA and CDR2 YSLEER. This CDR3 spans 16 amino acids. The CDR3 here is CASSLEGGDINYGYTF. The CDR3 DNA reads TGCGCCAGCAGCCTCGAGGGGGGGGACATCAACTATGGCTACACCTTC.

The chain links TRBV28 to TRBJ2-2; 9 nucleotides match TRBD1. Trimming took 3 bases from V and 6 from J; bases not matched to a gene: 11. The V gene's germline CDR1 is MDHEN and CDR2 SYDVKM. CDR3 length: 17 amino acids. The CDR3 sequence is CASSFLRTGVSAGELFF. In nucleotides, the CDR3 is TGTGCCAGCAGTTTTTTAAGGACAGGGGTGTCGGCCGGGGAGCTGTTTTTT.

The sample holds a few counts of this clone. CDR3 in amino acids: CASRRQLDSNQPQHF. For the CDR3, the DNA is TGCGCCAGCAGAAGACAGCTTGATAGCAATCAGCCCCAGCATTTT. This chain uses TRBV4-1 with TRBJ1-5; D may be TRBD1 (5 bases). Germline values: CDR1 MGHRA, CDR2 YSYEKL. Deletions cut 6 bases from V and 0 bases from J, with 12 bases between. The CDR3 spans 15 residues.

This chain links TRBV5-1 with TRBJ2-3; weak D call: TRBD1 (5 bases). Germline V CDR1 and CDR2: SGHRS, YFSETQ. CDR3 size: 13 residues. Between the trimmed V and J ends, which lost 2 bases and 3 bases, there was a span of 7 bases. CDR3 in amino acids: CASSFDRTDTQYF. The CDR3 DNA reads as TGCGCCAGCAGCTTTGACAGAACAGATACGCAGTATTTT.

This chain connects TRBV15 to TRBJ1-4, with 9 bases identical to TRBD1. Trimming took 0 bases from V and 7 from J; bases not matched to a gene: 9. Germline V gene sequence: CDR1 LNHNV, CDR2 YYDKDF (reference sequence). The CDR3 has 17 residues. CDR3: CATSRDPGTGLGEKLFF. CDR3 nucleotide sequence: TGTGCCACCAGCAGAGATCCCGGGACAGGGTTAGGTGAAAAACTGTTTTTT.

This clone was seen only once. The V call is TRBV7-3, the J call TRBJ2-1, with 7 bases matching TRBD2. The CDR3 sequence is 12 residues long. In germline, CDR1 is SGHTA, CDR2 FQGTGA. V gave up 5 bases and J gave up 10 bases; unmatched junction bases: 5. The CDR3 here is CASSPAGGEQFF. The CDR3 region has the DNA TGTGCCAGCAGCCCCGCCGGGGGGGAGCAGTTCTTC.

The CDR3 protein is CASSVAYGQPNEQFF. The CDR3 bases are TGTGCCAGCAGCGTAGCTTACGGACAGCCCAATGAGCAGTTCTTC. The gene calls are TRBV9 and TRBJ2-1; D may be TRBD1 (6 bases). CDR1 and CDR2 from the germline V gene are SGDLS and YYNGEE. V shed 0 bases and J shed 6 bases, with 13 bases lying between them. The CDR3 has 15 residues.